The 27 T cell receptor beta chains listed next were all sequenced from one sample in a study of blood T cell repertoires in COVID-19. Libraries were prepared by immunoSEQ multiplex PCR; TCRdb keeps only in-frame clonotypes and omits some of them. The sample yields just under 150,000 clones, over 80% seen once. The sample was peripheral blood. These receptors came from a man aged 45-65 years who had recovered from COVID-19.

V and J are TRBV7-2 and TRBJ2-2; D uncertain. Trimming stripped 5 bases from V and 6 bases from J, with 10 bases between. The CDR3 loop spans 13 amino acids. CDR1 is SGHTA and CDR2 is FQGNSA in the germline V gene. The CDR3 loop is CASSLVGAGELFF. Here the CDR3 DNA reads TGTGCCAGCAGCCTCGTGGGCGCCGGGGAGCTGTTTTTT.

This clone was observed many times. This specimen includes other DNA sequences encoding the same CDR3. The chain combines TRBV2 with TRBJ1-2; 8 bases are a match to TRBD1. The CDR3 extends over 13 amino acids. The germline gives CDR1 SNHLY, CDR2 FYNNEI. J was trimmed by 6 bases and V by 3 bases; bases with no gene match: 3. This CDR3 reads CASSDRGLDGYTF. The DNA of the CDR3 is TGTGCCAGCAGTGACAGGGGGCTCGATGGCTACACCTTC.

J is TRBJ2-1 and V is TRBV10-3, with D maybe TRBD1 (6 bases). Germline values: CDR1 ENHRY, CDR2 SYGVKD. The CDR3 totals 16 residues. The germline V and J ends were trimmed by 0 bases and 5 bases, with 14 bases remaining between them. DNA for the CDR3: TGTGCCATCAGTGAGTCTTGGCAGCGACAGGACAATGAGCAGTTCTTC. It encodes CAISESWQRQDNEQFF.

In nucleotides, the CDR3 is TGTGCCAGCAGTCCGTGGGGTCGGGGAGGGTCGGAGCAGTACTTC. This gives the protein CASSPWGRGGSEQYF. The rearrangement links TRBV6-5 to TRBJ2-7; TRBD2 matches 7 bases. CDR1 and CDR2 (germline): MNHEY, SVGAGI. The CDR3 spans 15 residues. The trim removed 5 bases at V and 7 bases at J, leaving 14 bases unmatched.

The rearrangement joins TRBV4-3 to TRBJ2-7; 7 bases match TRBD1. The CDR3 is made up of 16 amino acids. Germline V gene lookup returns CDR1 LGHNA and CDR2 YSLEER. The V segment lost 0 bases and the J segment 5 bases; nucleotides outside the gene matches: 10. The CDR3 DNA reads as TGCGCCAGCAGCCAAGAGGCGGACAGGTCCCGGAACGAGCAGTACTTC. It specifies CASSQEADRSRNEQYF.

This chain joins TRBV6-6 and TRBJ2-1, with D possibly matching TRBD2 (6 bases). Germline V CDR1 and CDR2: MNHNY, SVGAGI (reference sequence). V gave up 2 bases and J gave up 0 bases, with 8 bases separating them. This CDR3 region has 15 residues. The CDR3 DNA sequence: TGTGCCAGCAGTTACGGGGGGTCCTCCTACAATGAGCAGTTCTTC. Translating it yields CASSYGGSSYNEQFF.

The rearrangement uses TRBV11-2 and TRBJ1-2; possible D gene TRBD1, 5 bases. The V gene's germline CDR1 is SGHAT and CDR2 FQNNGV. V gave up 4 bases and J gave up 8 bases, with 20 bases separating them. The CDR3 has 15 amino acids. CDR3 DNA: TGTGCCAGCAGCTCATTACGGAGGGGTGAAGGGGGCTACACCTTC. It codes for CASSSLRRGEGGYTF.

This chain links TRBV6-1 with TRBJ2-7; the match to TRBD1 covers 7 bases. V was clipped by 1 base and J by 4 bases; unmatched bases: 7. The CDR3 runs to 15 residues. Germline V CDR1 and CDR2: MNHNS, SASEGT. The CDR3 protein is CASSEGQGKGYEQYF. In DNA form, the CDR3 reads TGTGCCAGCAGTGAAGGACAGGGCAAGGGTTACGAGCAGTACTTC.

This chain uses TRBV7-9 with TRBJ1-1; a weak D match, TRBD1 (5 bases). Per the germline V gene, CDR1 is SEHNR and CDR2 is FQNEAQ (reference sequence). V lost 6 bases to trimming and J lost 0 bases, with 8 bases between them. The CDR3 totals 13 residues. The CDR3 bases are TGTGCCAGCAGGGACACATTGAACACTGAAGCTTTCTTT. Amino acids: CASRDTLNTEAFF.

The CDR3 coding sequence is TGTGCCAGCAGCTCGGGGGGCGATATCGGGACCCAGTACTTC. The encoded protein is CASSSGGDIGTQYF. The chain recombines TRBV7-9 with TRBJ2-5, with D maybe TRBD2 (7 bases). The CDR3 runs to 14 residues. V was pared by 4 bases and J by 7 bases, with 16 bases between. Germline CDR1 reads SEHNR; CDR2 reads FQNEAQ (reference sequence).

The V call is TRBV19, the J call TRBJ2-3, with TRBD2 identical over 12 bases. There are 16 residues in the CDR3. V was pared by 1 base and J by 3 bases, with 2 bases of the junction left unmatched. CDR1 is LNHDA, CDR2 SQIVND, per germline (reference sequence). In nucleotides, the CDR3 is TGTGCCAGTAGTATAGTGACTAGCGGGGGTACAGATACGCAGTATTTT. Translation gives CASSIVTSGGTDTQYF.

The chain is built from TRBV19 and TRBJ1-5; TRBD1 might be the D (5 bases). Germline loops: CDR1 LNHDA, CDR2 SQIVND (reference sequence). There are 15 residues in the CDR3. Trimming took off 5 bases at V and 0 bases at J, with 11 bases between the two ends. The CDR3 spells CASSRGVYSNQPQHF. CDR3 in DNA: TGTGCCAGTAGTCGGGGGGTCTATAGCAATCAGCCCCAGCATTTT.

The rearrangement joins TRBV6-5 to TRBJ2-2; possibly TRBD2 for D (5 bases). Germline values: CDR1 MNHEY, CDR2 SVGAGI. Trimming left V 6 bases short and J 2 bases short, with 13 bases between. The CDR3 consists of 15 residues. The DNA of the CDR3 is TGTGCCAGCAGAGGCGTTAGCGAAAACACCGGGGAGCTGTTTTTT. Its protein is CASRGVSENTGELFF.

The chain carries TRBV27 and TRBJ1-1, with D maybe TRBD1 (5 bases). This CDR3 region has 11 residues. V was trimmed by 5 bases and J by 5 bases, leaving 6 bases between them. Germline V lookup: CDR1 MNHEY, CDR2 SMNVEV (reference sequence). The CDR3 is CASSQGTEAFF. CDR3 sequence (DNA): TGTGCCAGCAGTCAGGGAACTGAAGCTTTCTTT.

This chain joins TRBV4-3 and TRBJ1-2; D unresolved. The CDR3 runs 16 residues. The V and J ends lost 1 base and 0 bases respectively, with 12 bases between them. Germline V gives CDR1 LGHNA, CDR2 YSLEER. CDR3 region: CASSQVRLGANYGYTF. The CDR3 DNA follows: TGCGCCAGCAGCCAAGTCCGGCTAGGAGCTAACTATGGCTACACCTTC.

This clone has more than one count but fewer than ten. The V and J genes are TRBV6-5 and TRBJ1-6; TRBD1 matches 8 bases. The length of the CDR3 is 15 residues. Germline CDR1 and CDR2: MNHEY and SVGAGI. With 5 bases clipped from V and 7 bases from J, the junction kept 7 bases outside the gene matches. The CDR3 region is CASSRGQEGNSPLHF. CDR3 sequence (DNA): TGTGCCAGCAGTAGGGGACAGGAGGGGAATTCACCCCTCCACTTT.

The chain recombines TRBV5-1 with TRBJ1-6; TRBD1 matches 7 bases. V lost 0 bases and J lost 0; bases outside the gene matches: 6. The germline CDR1 and CDR2 sequences are SGHRS and YFSETQ. The CDR3 is made up of 18 amino acids. CDR3 protein: CASSLASGQSSYNSPLHF. Here the CDR3 DNA reads TGCGCCAGCAGCTTGGCCTCGGGACAGAGCTCCTATAATTCACCCCTCCACTTT.

The V gene is TRBV11-3, the J gene TRBJ2-1; 7 bases are shared with TRBD2. CDR3 size: 15 residues. The trim removed 4 bases at V and 7 bases at J, leaving 10 bases unmatched. In germline, CDR1 is SGHNT, CDR2 YENEEA. CDR3 nucleotide sequence: TGTGCCAGCAGCTCCGGACTAGGTCCTAGTAATGAGCAGTTCTTC. Amino acids: CASSSGLGPSNEQFF.

The chain employs TRBV5-4 and TRBJ2-2; the match to TRBD1 covers 7 bases. Trimming removed 4 bases from V and 3 bases from J; junction bases left unmatched: 6. This CDR3 has 15 residues. Per the germline V gene, CDR1 is SGHNT and CDR2 is YYREEE (reference sequence). The CDR3, as DNA: TGTGCCAGCAGCCACCCGGGACAGTACACCGGGGAGCTGTTTTTT. Its protein is CASSHPGQYTGELFF. The full variable domain, completed using reference TRBV5-4 and TRBJ2-2, is ETGVTQSPTHLIKTRGQQVTLRCSSQSGHNTVSWYQQALGQGPQFIFQYYREEENGRGNFPPRFSGLQFPNYSSELNVNALELDDSALYLCASSHPGQYTGELFFGEGSRLTVL.

The V and J genes are TRBV19 and TRBJ2-1, with 9 nucleotides matching TRBD1. V was clipped by 4 bases and J by 3 bases; unmatched bases: 7. The V gene's germline CDR1 is LNHDA and CDR2 SQIVND (reference sequence). The CDR3 length is 16 residues. CDR3 loop: CASSSLRTGVYNEQFF. The CDR3 bases are TGTGCCAGTAGTAGTCTGAGGACAGGGGTCTACAATGAGCAGTTCTTC. The whole variable domain, filled in from reference TRBV19 and TRBJ2-1, reads DGGITQSPKYLFRKEGQNVTLSCEQNLNHDAMYWYRQDPGQGLRLIYYSQIVNDFQKGDIAEGYSVSREKKESFPLTVTSAQKNPTAFYLCASSSLRTGVYNEQFFGPGTRLTVL.

The J gene is TRBJ1-6, the V gene TRBV3-1 (or the pseudogene TRBV3-2), with a tentative D call TRBD1 (5 bases). The CDR3 covers 16 residues. CDR1 is LGHDT and CDR2 is YNNKEL in the germline V gene (reference sequence). V was clipped by 2 bases and J by 7 bases, with 15 bases between them. CDR3 amino acids: CASSQTISGANSPLHF. For the CDR3, the DNA is TGTGCCAGCAGCCAAACCATAAGCGGGGCAAATTCACCCCTCCACTTT.

CDR3 loop: CASNPRVLTNEKLFF. Here the CDR3 DNA reads TGTGCCAGCAATCCCAGGGTTCTCACTAATGAAAAACTGTTTTTT. The J gene is TRBJ1-4, the V gene TRBV2, with D possibly being TRBD1 (5 bases). CDR3 length: 15 amino acids. V lost 7 bases, J lost 2 bases, and 14 bases lay in between. Germline CDR1 and CDR2: SNHLY and FYNNEI.

The chain links TRBV5-4 to TRBJ2-3; 9 nucleotides agree with TRBD2. Trimming removed 3 bases from V and 3 bases from J; junction bases left unmatched: 5. The CDR3 is made up of 15 amino acids. Germline CDR1 SGHNT, CDR2 YYREEE (reference sequence). The CDR3 reads CASSSGLAQTDTQYF. The CDR3 nucleotides are TGTGCCAGCAGCTCCGGACTAGCGCAGACAGATACGCAGTATTTT. Looking up the rest from reference TRBV5-4 and TRBJ2-3 gives the full variable domain: ETGVTQSPTHLIKTRGQQVTLRCSSQSGHNTVSWYQQALGQGPQFIFQYYREEENGRGNFPPRFSGLQFPNYSSELNVNALELDDSALYLCASSSGLAQTDTQYFGPGTRLTVL.

A single count supports this clone. The chain couples TRBV4-3 to TRBJ1-2; D call uncertain. V dropped 4 bases and J dropped 8 bases, with 14 bases sitting between them. The CDR3 loop spans 13 amino acids. CDR1 LGHNA and CDR2 YSLEER come from the germline V gene. The CDR3 region is CASSPFLGVGYTF. CDR3 coding DNA: TGCGCCAGCAGCCCATTTCTCGGGGTCGGCTACACCTTC.

The chain combines TRBV30 with TRBJ1-3; no definite D call. CDR1 and CDR2 (germline): GTSNPN, SVGIG (reference sequence). V was shortened by 4 bases and J by 3 bases, with 7 bases between the two germline ends. The CDR3 totals 12 residues. The CDR3 DNA reads TGTGCCTGGATTACGAGTGGAAACACCATATATTTT. Translating it yields CAWITSGNTIYF.

V and J are TRBV5-4 and TRBJ2-5; possible D gene TRBD1, 6 bases. This CDR3 has 19 amino acids. Germline V gene sequence: CDR1 SGHNT, CDR2 YYREEE (reference sequence). V shed 0 bases and J shed 5 bases, with 26 bases lying between them. The CDR3 DNA follows: TGTGCCAGCAGCTTGGGGGGTAAGGGGGTGAGGCTCGCCGTGGAGACCCAGTACTTC. This codes for CASSLGGKGVRLAVETQYF.

This chain joins TRBV2 and TRBJ1-2; D call uncertain. The germline CDR1 and CDR2 sequences are SNHLY and FYNNEI. CDR3 length equals 16 residues. The V gene lost 1 base and the J gene lost 2 bases, with 14 bases spanning the gap. In DNA, the CDR3 is TGTGCCAGCAGTGAAGGGGTCGGGAGAGGCAACTATGGCTACACCTTC. Protein sequence: CASSEGVGRGNYGYTF.